Shown below are 2 T cell receptor beta chains from a single sample sequenced in a study of shared clonotypes between healthy human individuals. TCRdb keeps only in-frame clones here, not all; method: immunoSEQ multiplex PCR. The table has about 2.3 million clones, approximately 95% seen once; the top ten hold around 0.4%. Sequenced material: naive CD4+ T cells from PBMCs. Subset noted: CD45RA+ positively selected. These receptors originate from a man between 18 and 35 years old in good health. Some clones in this sample may be carry-over from other donors' samples.

A remark on this clone: At the DNA level, this CDR3 is encoded by other sequences in the same sample as well. The chain is built from TRBV5-4 and TRBJ1-1; D gene unclear. In germline, CDR1 is SGHNT, CDR2 YYREEE (reference sequence). This CDR3 spans 11 amino acids. V was trimmed by 1 base and J by 7 bases, leaving 5 bases between them. The CDR3, as DNA: TGTGCCAGCAGCTTGATGGGTGAAGCTTTCTTT. Its protein product is CASSLMGEAFF.

This clone came up a few times. The rearrangement links TRBV29-1 to TRBJ1-2, with TRBD1 identical over 9 bases. The V and J ends lost 6 bases and 4 bases, in that order; junction bases with no gene match: 21. This CDR3 spans 18 amino acids. In germline, CDR1 is SQVTM, CDR2 ANQGSEA. This CDR3 is CSVPAGGTGRFTVYGYTF. CDR3 nucleotides: TGCAGCGTCCCCGCGGGTGGGACAGGGAGGTTTACCGTCTATGGCTACACCTTC.